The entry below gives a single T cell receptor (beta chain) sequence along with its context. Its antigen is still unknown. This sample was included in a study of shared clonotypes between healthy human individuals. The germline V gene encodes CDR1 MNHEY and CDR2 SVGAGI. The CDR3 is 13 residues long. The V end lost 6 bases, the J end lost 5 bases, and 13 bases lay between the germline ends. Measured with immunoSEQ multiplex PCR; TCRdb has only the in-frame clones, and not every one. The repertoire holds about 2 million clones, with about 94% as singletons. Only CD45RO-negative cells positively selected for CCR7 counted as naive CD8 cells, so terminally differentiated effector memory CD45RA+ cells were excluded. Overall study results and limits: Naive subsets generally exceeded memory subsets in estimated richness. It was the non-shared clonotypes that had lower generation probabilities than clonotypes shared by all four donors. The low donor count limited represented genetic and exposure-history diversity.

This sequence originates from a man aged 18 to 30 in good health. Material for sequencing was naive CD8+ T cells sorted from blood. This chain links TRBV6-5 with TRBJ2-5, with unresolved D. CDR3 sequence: CASRPQIGETQYF. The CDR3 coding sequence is TGTGCCAGCAGGCCCCAAATCGGGGAGACCCAGTACTTC.